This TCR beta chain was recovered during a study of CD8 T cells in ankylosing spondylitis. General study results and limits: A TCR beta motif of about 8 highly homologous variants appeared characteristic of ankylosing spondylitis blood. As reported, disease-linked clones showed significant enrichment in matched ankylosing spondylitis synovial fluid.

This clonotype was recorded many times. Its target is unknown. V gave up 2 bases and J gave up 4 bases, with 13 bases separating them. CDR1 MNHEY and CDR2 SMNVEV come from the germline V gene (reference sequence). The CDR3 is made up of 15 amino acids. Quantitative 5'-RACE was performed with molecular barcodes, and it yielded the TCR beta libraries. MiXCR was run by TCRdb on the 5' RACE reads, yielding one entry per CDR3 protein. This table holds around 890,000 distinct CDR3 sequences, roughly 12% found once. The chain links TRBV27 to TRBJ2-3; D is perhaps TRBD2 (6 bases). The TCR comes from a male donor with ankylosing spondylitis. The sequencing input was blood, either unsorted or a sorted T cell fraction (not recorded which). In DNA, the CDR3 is TGTGCCAGCAGTTTACGGGGGTTGGTCGCAGATACGCAGTATTTT. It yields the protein CASSLRGLVADTQYF.